The 25 T cell receptor beta chains in this list originate from one sample, sequenced in a study of lymphopenia after photon versus proton radiotherapy. The method was immunoSEQ multiplex PCR; TCRdb's version includes in-frame clones alone and lacks a portion of them. The sample lists about 45,000 clones, approximately 85% seen once, with roughly 2.3% in the top ten. The sequencing used peripheral blood, collected from a patient treated with photon-based radiotherapy. The receptors here all came from a man aged 35 to 55 with gastric cancer.

This clone was seen only a few times. The chain uses TRBV6-4 and TRBJ2-1; 16 bases line up with TRBD2. Per the germline V gene, CDR1 is MRHNA and CDR2 is SNTAGT. CDR3 length: 15 amino acids. The junction had 1 base not matched to a gene; V was cut back by 2 bases and J by 9 bases. The CDR3 coding sequence is TGTGCCAGCAGTGACGGGACTAGCGGGGGGGCTGAGCAGTTCTTC. It specifies CASSDGTSGGAEQFF.

The rearrangement joins TRBV7-9 to TRBJ2-5, with TRBD2 matching 7 bases. In germline, CDR1 is SEHNR, CDR2 FQNEAQ (reference sequence). The V and J ends lost 4 bases and 5 bases, in that order; junction bases with no gene match: 10. This CDR3 is built from 15 residues. The chain's CDR3 is CASSYPPGGGETQYF. CDR3 bases: TGTGCCAGCAGCTACCCCCCCGGGGGAGGGGAGACCCAGTACTTC.

The chain couples TRBV11-2 to TRBJ2-5; TRBD1 is a possible D gene (6 bases). V lost 6 bases, J lost 1 base, and 15 bases lay in between. Germline V lookup: CDR1 SGHAT, CDR2 FQNNGV. The CDR3 is 15 residues long. DNA for the CDR3: TGTGCCAGCAGGCGACCGGGACACCCCCAAGAGACCCAGTACTTC. Translation: CASRRPGHPQETQYF.

The CDR3 is CASSYRGVDGYTF. The CDR3 DNA reads TGTGCCAGCAGTTACCGGGGGGTCGATGGCTACACCTTC. The chain is built from TRBV6-5 and TRBJ1-2; D possibly corresponds to TRBD1 (5 bases). The V end lost 2 bases, the J end lost 6 bases, and 10 bases lay between the germline ends. Germline values: CDR1 MNHEY, CDR2 SVGAGI. CDR3 length equals 13 residues.

The V call is TRBV5-4, the J call TRBJ2-3; no clear D. V was clipped by 2 bases and J by 0 bases, with 13 bases between them. Per the germline V gene, CDR1 is SGHNT and CDR2 is YYREEE (reference sequence). CDR3 length: 16 amino acids. CDR3 loop: CASSLQRTRSTDTQYF. The CDR3 DNA reads as TGTGCCAGCAGCTTACAGAGAACCCGAAGCACAGATACGCAGTATTTT.

V usage is TRBV5-1 and J usage is TRBJ2-5, with no clear D. Germline loops: CDR1 SGHRS, CDR2 YFSETQ. The V end lost 0 bases, the J end lost 7 bases, and 10 bases lay between the germline ends. The CDR3 sequence is 13 residues long. The CDR3 nucleotides are TGCGCCAGCAGCTTGGGAACGCTGGGGACCCAGTACTTC. Translating it yields CASSLGTLGTQYF.

The rearrangement links TRBV27 to TRBJ1-3; no clear D gene. Looked up from germline, CDR1 is MNHEY and CDR2 is SMNVEV (reference sequence). This CDR3 has 12 residues. The V end lost 6 bases, the J end lost 3 bases, and 6 bases lay between the germline ends. As DNA, the CDR3 is TGTGCCAGCAGGGCGCGTGGAAACACCATATATTTT. Translating gives CASRARGNTIYF.

The chain recombines TRBV7-6 with TRBJ1-4; TRBD1 might be the D (5 bases). CDR1 is SGHVS, CDR2 FNYEAQ, per germline. The CDR3 covers 15 residues. Trimming pared 5 bases from V and 5 bases from J, leaving 15 bases between. This CDR3 reads CASSLSDSRNEKLFF. CDR3 DNA: TGTGCCAGCAGCCTAAGCGACAGTAGAAATGAAAAACTGTTTTTT.

The gene calls are TRBV5-1 and TRBJ2-7, with unresolved D. The CDR3 has 15 amino acids. The V gene's germline CDR1 is SGHRS and CDR2 YFSETQ. Trimming removed 2 bases at V and 1 base at J, with 13 bases between. The CDR3 nucleotides read TGCGCCAGCAGCTTTGTACCTGATTTTTCCTACGAGCAGTACTTC. It translates to CASSFVPDFSYEQYF.

The chain combines TRBV5-6 with TRBJ1-2, with D maybe TRBD1 (6 bases). The CDR3 is made up of 13 amino acids. CDR1 and CDR2 (germline): SGHDT, YYEEEE. V lost 2 bases to trimming and J lost 4 bases, with 9 bases between them. CDR3 residues: CASSLPQGYGYTF. CDR3 DNA sequence: TGTGCCAGCAGCTTACCACAGGGCTATGGCTACACCTTC.

This clone was picked up one time. The chain joins TRBV2 to TRBJ2-1; D unresolved. Germline CDR1 SNHLY, CDR2 FYNNEI. The germline V and J ends were trimmed by 5 bases and 9 bases, with 17 bases remaining between them. The CDR3 spans 14 residues. CDR3 amino acids: CASSLRIHRVEQFF. CDR3 in DNA: TGTGCCAGCAGTCTCCGCATACATAGGGTTGAGCAGTTCTTC.

This rearrangement joins TRBV7-2 to TRBJ2-1; 8 bases agree with TRBD1. Germline V gene data show CDR1 as SGHTA and CDR2 as FQGNSA. After removal of 4 bases from V and 3 bases from J, the junction contained 5 bases not matched to a gene. This CDR3 is built from 15 residues. The CDR3 spells CASSSGQGFYNEQFF. CDR3 bases: TGTGCCAGCAGCTCCGGACAGGGATTCTACAATGAGCAGTTCTTC.

A single count supports this clone. CDR3 region: CASSLANRATGELFF. CDR3 nucleotides: TGTGCCAGCAGCTTGGCCAACAGGGCCACCGGGGAGCTGTTTTTT. This sequence joins TRBV5-4 and TRBJ2-2; tentatively, D is TRBD1 (6 bases). This CDR3 has 15 amino acids. V lost 0 bases and J 4 bases, leaving 10 bases between the germline ends. CDR1 is SGHNT and CDR2 is YYREEE in the germline V gene (reference sequence).

This clone was found once. V and J are TRBV5-1 and TRBJ2-7, with D maybe TRBD1 (5 bases). V was trimmed by 4 bases and J by 4 bases, leaving 9 bases between them. Germline values: CDR1 SGHRS, CDR2 YFSETQ. The CDR3 sequence is 12 residues long. The CDR3 sequence is CASSPDTYEQYF. The CDR3 region has the DNA TGCGCCAGCAGCCCGGACACTTACGAGCAGTACTTC.

The V and J genes are TRBV7-8 and TRBJ2-1; 12 bases are shared with TRBD2. CDR3 size: 15 residues. V lost 5 bases and J lost 2; bases outside the gene matches: 1. Germline V CDR1 and CDR2: SGHVS, FQNEAQ. CDR3 sequence: CASSASGGAYNEQFF. CDR3 nucleotides: TGTGCCAGCAGCGCTAGCGGGGGGGCCTACAATGAGCAGTTCTTC. Full variable domain (outside the CDR3, taken from reference TRBV7-8 and TRBJ2-1): GAGVSQSPRYKVAKRGQDVALRCDPISGHVSLFWYQQALGQGPEFLTYFQNEAQLDKSGLPSDRFFAERPEGSVSTLKIQRTQQEDSAVYLCASSASGGAYNEQFFGPGTRLTVL.

This chain connects TRBV19 to TRBJ1-4; D gene unclear. Germline-derived CDR1 and CDR2 are LNHDA and SQIVND (reference sequence). V was trimmed by 10 bases and J by 7 bases, leaving 16 bases between them. The CDR3 runs to 13 residues. The CDR3 sequence is CATQDRWGEKLFF. CDR3 DNA sequence: TGTGCCACTCAGGATCGTTGGGGTGAAAAACTGTTTTTT.

The rearrangement links TRBV7-2 to TRBJ1-6; the D is unclear. The V gene's germline CDR1 is SGHTA and CDR2 FQGNSA. The CDR3 runs to 17 residues. Trimming removed 1 base at V and 3 bases at J, with 13 bases between. The CDR3 DNA reads as TGTGCCAGCAGCTTAGTGGGAACGGCCCTCTATAATTCACCCCTCCACTTT. It encodes CASSLVGTALYNSPLHF.

This chain links TRBV4-3 with TRBJ1-1; a possible D gene is TRBD1 (5 bases). Germline V gene sequence: CDR1 LGHNA, CDR2 YSLEER. CDR3 size: 14 residues. Trimming pared 4 bases from V and 0 bases from J, leaving 9 bases between. CDR3 sequence (DNA): TGCGCCAGCAGCCTGCAGGGCATGAACACTGAAGCTTTCTTT. Residues: CASSLQGMNTEAFF.

The chain has TRBV13 and TRBJ2-5, with TRBD2 as a possible D gene (5 bases). V was shortened by 3 bases and J by 5 bases, with 10 bases between the two germline ends. The CDR3 runs 13 residues. The germline V gene has CDR1 PRHDT and CDR2 FYEKMQ (reference sequence). The CDR3 bases are TGTGCCAGCAGCTTCGGCAGGAGGGAGACCCAGTACTTC. Translated: CASSFGRRETQYF.

This chain connects TRBV19 to TRBJ2-7; TRBD2 matches at 9 bases. The V gene's germline CDR1 is LNHDA and CDR2 SQIVND (reference sequence). The CDR3 extends over 15 amino acids. With 3 bases clipped from V and 2 bases from J, the junction kept 5 bases outside the gene matches. The CDR3 spells CASSIGLAQPYEQYF. Here the CDR3 DNA reads TGTGCCAGTAGTATCGGACTAGCGCAACCCTACGAGCAGTACTTC.

The CDR3 is CASSSPGPPYEQYF. Written as DNA, the CDR3 is TGCGCCAGCAGCTCCCCCGGGCCTCCCTACGAGCAGTACTTC. This chain joins TRBV5-1 and TRBJ2-7; D is uncertain. Trimming took 3 bases from V and 2 from J, leaving 12 bases between them. Germline lookup yields CDR1 SGHRS and CDR2 YFSETQ. This CDR3 is 14 amino acids long.

The V gene is TRBV19, the J gene TRBJ2-3; 10 bases map to TRBD2. The CDR3 is made up of 16 amino acids. J lost 2 bases, V lost 5 bases, and 7 bases had no gene match. From germline, CDR1 is LNHDA and CDR2 SQIVND (reference sequence). DNA of the CDR3: TGTGCCAGTAGTGGGCCTAGCGGGGGAGTCACAGATACGCAGTATTTT. It specifies CASSGPSGGVTDTQYF.

The V and J genes are TRBV6-5 and TRBJ2-3; no reliable D call. Germline V gene sequence: CDR1 MNHEY, CDR2 SVGAGI. This CDR3 has 13 residues. The V end lost 0 bases, the J end lost 6 bases, and 7 bases lay between the germline ends. The CDR3 here is CASSYSLGDTQYF. CDR3 bases: TGTGCCAGCAGTTACTCGTTAGGGGATACGCAGTATTTT.

The CDR3 DNA sequence: TGCAGCGTTGAAGATCAGGGGACAGGGGTCGTTGAAGCTTTCTTT. It encodes CSVEDQGTGVVEAFF. The chain recombines TRBV29-1 with TRBJ1-1; 10 bases line up with TRBD1. Germline V CDR1 and CDR2: SQVTM, ANQGSEA. With V trimmed by 0 bases and J by 7 bases, 8 bases remained unmatched. The CDR3 totals 15 residues.

The J gene is TRBJ1-1, the V gene TRBV9; D remains ambiguous. This CDR3 has 14 amino acids. Trimming removed 0 bases at V and 3 bases at J, with 9 bases between. Germline V CDR1 and CDR2: SGDLS, YYNGEE. The CDR3 coding sequence is TGTGCCAGCAGCGTAGTAGAAGACTACACTGAAGCTTTCTTT. Translating it yields CASSVVEDYTEAFF.